The source of this T cell receptor (beta chain) is a study of blood T cell repertoires in COVID-19. Study summary: T cells, B-cell-depleted T cells, or PBMCs provided the cDNA or gDNA that served as material.

Measured with immunoSEQ multiplex PCR; TCRdb has only the in-frame clones, and not every one. Here the sample spans roughly 100,000 clones, roughly 84% being singletons. V lost 0 bases, J lost 2 bases, and 8 bases lay in between. The CDR3 spans 14 residues. V and J are TRBV5-3 and TRBJ2-5; D ambiguous. TRBV5-3 qualifies as an ORF whose function is uncertain. Sequencing was performed on peripheral blood. The clonotype was recovered from a human donor in a cohort sampled during active COVID-19. As DNA, the CDR3 is TGTGCCAGAAGCTTGGATCTGTTTCAAGAGACCCAGTACTTC. Translating it yields CARSLDLFQETQYF.